A selection of T cell receptor beta chains follows, all from one sample in a study of T cells in Graves' hyperthyroidism and ophthalmopathy. TCRdb passed the multiplex PCR reads through MiXCR, listing each CDR3 protein once. The sample yields 450,000 to 700,000 distinct CDR3 sequences, roughly 50% seen once. Sequencing was performed on peripheral blood or thyroid tissue (not recorded which). The receptors stem from an adult woman with Graves' disease, either hyperthyroidism or ophthalmopathy (not recorded which). Each CDR3 is given with its conserved first and last residue. The D gene is left open where the match is weak. The size field is filled for only some rows; it gives once, few, many or a size class.

>.|TRBJ1-1|.|TRBV25-1
CASSLAHGSRYTEAFF
TGTGCCAGCAGCTTAGCGCACGGATCTAGGTACACTGAAGCTTTCTTT
>.|TRBJ2-7|.|TRBV10-3
CAISEEGNEQYF
TGTGCCATCAGTGAGGAGGGGAACGAGCAGTACTTC
>many|TRBJ1-3|.|TRBV6-6
CASRAAISGNTIYF
TGTGCCAGCAGGGCGGCCATCTCTGGAAACACCATATATTTT
>.|TRBJ2-5|TRBD2|TRBV24-1
CATSDRGGGQETQYF
TGTGCCACCAGTGATAGGGGCGGGGGCCAAGAGACCCAGTACTTC
>.|TRBJ2-1|TRBD2|TRBV7-8
CASSSQIGTNNEQFF
TGTGCCAGCAGCTCCCAGATCGGGACTAACAATGAGCAGTTCTTC
>.|TRBJ1-4|.|TRBV6-1
CASSVFREGDEKLFF
TGTGCCAGCAGCGTGTTCCGGGAAGGGGATGAAAAACTGTTTTTT
>.|TRBJ2-7|.|TRBV7-2
CASSLVTGTGSSYEQYF
TGTGCCAGCAGCTTAGTTACCGGGACGGGTAGCTCCTACGAGCAGTACTTC
>many|TRBJ2-1|.|TRBV20-1
CSASRLLDYEQFF
TGCAGTGCTAGTAGGCTCCTGGACTACGAGCAGTTCTTC
>few|TRBJ1-1|.|TRBV12-3/TRBV12-4
CASSLMGDNTEAFF
TGTGCCAGCAGTTTAATGGGGGACAACACTGAAGCTTTCTTT
>many|TRBJ2-7|.|TRBV5-1
CASSRDGQIRTYEQYF
TGCGCCAGCAGCCGCGATGGACAGATTCGTACCTACGAGCAGTACTTC
>many|TRBJ1-4|.|TRBV20-1
CSAEARDSEKLFF
TGCAGTGCAGAGGCCAGGGACTCTGAAAAACTGTTTTTT
>.|TRBJ2-7|TRBD1|TRBV10-3
CAISAGTGLYEQYF
TGTGCCATCAGTGCGGGGACAGGGCTATACGAGCAGTACTTC
>.|TRBJ2-7|TRBD1|TRBV7-2
CASTKTAGGYEQYF
TGTGCCAGCACCAAAACGGCAGGGGGCTACGAGCAGTACTTC
>few|TRBJ2-5|.|TRBV10-3
CAIGAEQETQYF
TGTGCCATCGGGGCAGAGCAAGAGACCCAGTACTTC
>many|TRBJ2-5|.|TRBV11-2
CASSRLRVLGWETQYF
TGTGCCAGCAGCCGTTTACGGGTGCTTGGGTGGGAGACCCAGTACTTC
>many|TRBJ1-1|TRBD1|TRBV12-3/TRBV12-4
CASSPRQGRPGTEAFF
TGTGCCAGCAGCCCTAGACAGGGTCGACCCGGCACTGAAGCTTTCTTT
>.|TRBJ1-1|.|TRBV25-1
CASSEGRGTTEAFF
TGTGCCAGCAGCGAGGGGAGAGGGACCACTGAAGCTTTCTTT
>many|TRBJ2-2|TRBD2|TRBV20-1
CSAREISGEAGELFF
TGCAGTGCTAGAGAGATTAGCGGGGAGGCCGGGGAGCTGTTTTTT
>.|TRBJ1-2|.|TRBV19
CASSSGPAYGYTF
TGTGCCAGTAGTTCAGGACCGGCGTATGGCTACACCTTC
>many|TRBJ1-5|.|TRBV28
CASTPPGAQPQHF
TGTGCCAGCACCCCTCCGGGGGCTCAGCCCCAGCATTTT
>many|TRBJ2-6|TRBD1|TRBV25-1
CASSALGTGTPGANVLTF
TGTGCCAGCAGTGCACTCGGGACAGGTACCCCTGGGGCCAACGTCCTGACTTTC
>many|TRBJ2-5|.|TRBV5-4
CASSSTTGQETQYF
TGTGCCAGCAGCTCGACGACAGGACAAGAGACCCAGTACTTC
>.|TRBJ1-5|TRBD1|TRBV19
CASSQQGARQPQHF
TGTGCCAGTAGCCAACAGGGGGCGAGGCAGCCCCAGCATTTT
>.|TRBJ2-5|.|TRBV29-1
CSVETGGRQETQYF
TGCAGCGTTGAAACCGGGGGGCGGCAAGAGACCCAGTACTTC
>.|TRBJ2-7|TRBD1|TRBV6-1
CAGLDRVYEQYF
TGTGCCGGCTTGGACAGGGTCTACGAGCAGTACTTC
>many|TRBJ1-1|.|TRBV7-3
CASSYRRDTEAFF
TGTGCCAGCAGCTATAGAAGGGACACTGAAGCTTTCTTT
>.|TRBJ1-6|TRBD1|TRBV19
CASSIGTGEFPLHF
TGTGCCAGTAGTATCGGGACAGGGGAATTTCCCCTCCACTTT
>.|TRBJ1-5|.|TRBV20-1
CSASSTQNRYSNQPQHF
TGCAGTGCTAGCTCGACCCAGAATCGCTATAGCAATCAGCCCCAGCATTTT